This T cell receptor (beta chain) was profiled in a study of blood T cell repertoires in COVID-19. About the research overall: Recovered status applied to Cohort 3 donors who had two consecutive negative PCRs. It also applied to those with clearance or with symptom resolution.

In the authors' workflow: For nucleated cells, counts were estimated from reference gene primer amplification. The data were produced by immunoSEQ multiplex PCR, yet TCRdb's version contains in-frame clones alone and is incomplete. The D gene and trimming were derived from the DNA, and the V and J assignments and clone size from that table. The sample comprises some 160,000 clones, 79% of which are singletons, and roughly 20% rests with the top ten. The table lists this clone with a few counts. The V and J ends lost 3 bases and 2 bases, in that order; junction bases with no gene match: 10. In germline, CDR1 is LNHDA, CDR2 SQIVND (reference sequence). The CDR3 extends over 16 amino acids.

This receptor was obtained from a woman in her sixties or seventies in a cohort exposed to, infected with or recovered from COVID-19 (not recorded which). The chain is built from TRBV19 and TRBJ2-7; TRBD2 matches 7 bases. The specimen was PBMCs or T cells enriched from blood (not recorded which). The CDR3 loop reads CASSMGGLLPTYEQYF. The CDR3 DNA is TGTGCCAGTAGTATGGGAGGGCTCCTCCCGACCTACGAGCAGTACTTC.